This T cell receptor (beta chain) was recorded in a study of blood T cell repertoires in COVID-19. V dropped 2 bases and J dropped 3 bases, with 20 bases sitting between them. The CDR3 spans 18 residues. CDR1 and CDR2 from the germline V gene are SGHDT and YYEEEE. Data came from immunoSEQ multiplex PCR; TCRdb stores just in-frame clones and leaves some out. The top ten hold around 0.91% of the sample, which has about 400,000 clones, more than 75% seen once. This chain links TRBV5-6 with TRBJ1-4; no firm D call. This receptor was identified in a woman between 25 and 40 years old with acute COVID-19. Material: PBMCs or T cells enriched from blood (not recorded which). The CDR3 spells CASSFYFSNSSPNEKLFF. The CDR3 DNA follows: TGTGCCAGCAGCTTTTACTTCTCTAACAGTTCTCCTAATGAAAAACTGTTTTTT. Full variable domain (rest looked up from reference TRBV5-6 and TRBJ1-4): DAGVTQSPTHLIKTRGQQVTLRCSPKSGHDTVSWYQQALGQGPQFIFQYYEEEERQRGNFPDRFSGHQFPNYSSELNVNALLLGDSALYLCASSFYFSNSSPNEKLFFGSGTQLSVL.